This record looks at one TCR beta chain sequence and its context. Its target is not known. These data belong to a study of blood T cells in healthy people across ages. The study, taken as a whole, reports: CMV infection status of these donors was not known.

Through a sample-barcoded 5' primer and a J-beta primer mix, a second PCR was run for roughly 6 to 11 cycles. The authors tagged each cDNA molecule using a template-switch adaptor with 12 random nucleotides. TCRdb processed the 5' RACE reads anew with MiXCR; each CDR3 protein has one entry. The sample contains around 1,600,000 distinct CDR3 sequences, roughly two fifths of which appear only once. Germline V gene data show CDR1 as MDHEN and CDR2 as SYDVKM. The V gene end was trimmed by 11 bases and the J gene end by 7 bases; junction bases not matched to a gene: 13. The CDR3 contains 13 residues. Sequences were obtained from blood. The V gene is TRBV28, the J gene TRBJ2-7, with 8 positions matching TRBD1. This TCR was sampled from a woman aged 18-30 years in good health. The chain's CDR3 is CADSTGVVGEQYF. The CDR3 bases are TGTGCCGACTCGACAGGGGTGGTGGGTGAGCAGTACTTC.